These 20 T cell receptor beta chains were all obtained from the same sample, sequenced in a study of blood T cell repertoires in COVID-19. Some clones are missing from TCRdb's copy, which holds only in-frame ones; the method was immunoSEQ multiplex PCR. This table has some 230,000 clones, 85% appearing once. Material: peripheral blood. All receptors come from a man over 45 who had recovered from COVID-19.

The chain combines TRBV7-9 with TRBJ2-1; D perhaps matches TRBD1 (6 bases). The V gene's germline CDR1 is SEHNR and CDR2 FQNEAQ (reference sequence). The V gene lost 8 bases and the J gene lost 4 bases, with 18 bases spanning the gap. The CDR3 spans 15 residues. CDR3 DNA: TGTGCCAGCCCCCCGGACAGAACTTCATACAATGAGCAGTTCTTC. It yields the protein CASPPDRTSYNEQFF. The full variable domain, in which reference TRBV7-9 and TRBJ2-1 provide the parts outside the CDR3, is DTGVSQNPRHKITKRGQNVTFRCDPISEHNRLYWYRQTLGQGPEFLTYFQNEAQLEKSRLLSDRFSAERPKGSFSTLEIQRTEQGDSAMYLCASPPDRTSYNEQFFGPGTRLTVL.

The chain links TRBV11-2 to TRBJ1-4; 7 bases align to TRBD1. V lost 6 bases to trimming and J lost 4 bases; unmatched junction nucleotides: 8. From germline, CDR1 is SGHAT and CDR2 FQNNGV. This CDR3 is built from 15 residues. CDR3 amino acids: CASRATGHSNEKLFF. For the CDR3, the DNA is TGTGCCAGCAGAGCGACAGGGCATAGTAATGAAAAACTGTTTTTT.

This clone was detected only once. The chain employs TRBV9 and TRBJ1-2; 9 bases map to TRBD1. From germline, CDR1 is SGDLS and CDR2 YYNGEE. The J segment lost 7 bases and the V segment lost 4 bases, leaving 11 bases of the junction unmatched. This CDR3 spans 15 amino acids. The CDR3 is CASSSSDRGLGGYTF. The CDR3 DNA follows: TGTGCCAGCAGCTCCTCGGACAGGGGACTCGGTGGCTACACCTTC.

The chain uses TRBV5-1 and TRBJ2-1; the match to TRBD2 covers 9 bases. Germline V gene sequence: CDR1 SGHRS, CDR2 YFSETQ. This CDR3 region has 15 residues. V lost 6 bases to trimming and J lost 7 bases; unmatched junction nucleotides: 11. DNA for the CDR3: TGCGCCAGCACCGAGACTAGCGGAGTCGGAAATGAGCAGTTCTTC. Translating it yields CASTETSGVGNEQFF.

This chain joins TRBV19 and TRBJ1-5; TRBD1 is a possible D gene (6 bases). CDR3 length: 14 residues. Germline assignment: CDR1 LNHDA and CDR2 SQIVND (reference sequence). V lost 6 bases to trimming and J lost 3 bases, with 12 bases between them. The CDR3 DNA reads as TGTGCCAGTAGAGACCAGGGGCACAATCAGCCCCAGCATTTT. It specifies CASRDQGHNQPQHF.

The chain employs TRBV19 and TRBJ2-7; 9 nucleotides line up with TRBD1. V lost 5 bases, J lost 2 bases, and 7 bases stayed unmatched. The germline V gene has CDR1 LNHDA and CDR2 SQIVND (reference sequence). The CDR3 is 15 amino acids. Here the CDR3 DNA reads TGTGCCAGTAGTGCCCCCGGGACAGGGACCTACGAGCAGTACTTC. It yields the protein CASSAPGTGTYEQYF.

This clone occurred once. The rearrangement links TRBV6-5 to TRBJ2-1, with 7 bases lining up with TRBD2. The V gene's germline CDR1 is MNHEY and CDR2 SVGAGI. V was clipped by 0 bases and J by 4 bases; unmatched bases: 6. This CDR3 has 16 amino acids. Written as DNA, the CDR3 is TGTGCCAGCAGTTACTCCAACACCGGGGGGTACAATGAGCAGTTCTTC. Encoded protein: CASSYSNTGGYNEQFF.

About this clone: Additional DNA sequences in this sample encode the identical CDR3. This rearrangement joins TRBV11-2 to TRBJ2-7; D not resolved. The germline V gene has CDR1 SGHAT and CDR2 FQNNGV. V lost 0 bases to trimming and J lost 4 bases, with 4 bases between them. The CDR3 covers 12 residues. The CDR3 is CASSLDSYEQYF. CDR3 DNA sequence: TGTGCCAGCAGCTTAGATAGTTACGAGCAGTACTTC. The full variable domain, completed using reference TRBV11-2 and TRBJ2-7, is EAGVAQSPRYKIIEKRQSVAFWCNPISGHATLYWYQQILGQGPKLLIQFQNNGVVDDSQLPKDRFSAERLKGVDSTLKIQPAKLEDSAVYLCASSLDSYEQYFGPGTRLTVT.

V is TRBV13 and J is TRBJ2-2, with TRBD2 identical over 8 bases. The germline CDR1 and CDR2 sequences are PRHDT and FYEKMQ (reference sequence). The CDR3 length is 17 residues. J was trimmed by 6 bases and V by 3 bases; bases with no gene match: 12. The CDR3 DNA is TGTGCCAGCAGCTTTAAAGGACTAGCTTATCCCGCCGGGGAGCTGTTTTTT. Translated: CASSFKGLAYPAGELFF.

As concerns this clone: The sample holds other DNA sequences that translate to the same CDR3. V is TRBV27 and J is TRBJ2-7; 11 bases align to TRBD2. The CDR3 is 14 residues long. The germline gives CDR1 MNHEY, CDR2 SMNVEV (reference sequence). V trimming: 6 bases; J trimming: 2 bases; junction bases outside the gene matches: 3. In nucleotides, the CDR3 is TGTGCCAGCAGCAGACTAGCGGGAACCTACGAGCAGTACTTC. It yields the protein CASSRLAGTYEQYF.

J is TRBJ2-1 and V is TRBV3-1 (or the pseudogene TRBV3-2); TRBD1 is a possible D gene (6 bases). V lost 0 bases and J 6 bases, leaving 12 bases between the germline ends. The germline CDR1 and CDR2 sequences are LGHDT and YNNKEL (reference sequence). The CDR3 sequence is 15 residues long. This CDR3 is CASSQDNRAVNEQFF. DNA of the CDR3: TGTGCCAGCAGCCAAGACAACAGGGCCGTCAATGAGCAGTTCTTC.

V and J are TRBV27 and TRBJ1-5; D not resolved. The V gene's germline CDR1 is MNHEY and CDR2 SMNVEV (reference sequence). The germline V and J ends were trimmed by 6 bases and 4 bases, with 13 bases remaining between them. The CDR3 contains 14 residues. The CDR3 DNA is TGTGCCAGCAGCTATGAGGGAGGGAATCAGCCCCAGCATTTT. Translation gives CASSYEGGNQPQHF.

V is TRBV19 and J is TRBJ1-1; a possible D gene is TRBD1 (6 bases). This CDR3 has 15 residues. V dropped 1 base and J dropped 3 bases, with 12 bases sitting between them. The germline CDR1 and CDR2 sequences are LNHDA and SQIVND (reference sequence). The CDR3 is CASSIVSAGDTEAFF. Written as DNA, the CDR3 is TGTGCCAGTAGTATAGTCTCGGCAGGGGACACTGAAGCTTTCTTT.

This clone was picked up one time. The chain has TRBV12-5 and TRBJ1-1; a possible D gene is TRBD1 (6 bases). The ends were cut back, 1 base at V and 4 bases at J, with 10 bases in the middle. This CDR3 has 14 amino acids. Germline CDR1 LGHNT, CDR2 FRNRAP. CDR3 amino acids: CASGLAGQSTEAFF. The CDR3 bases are TGTGCTAGTGGTTTGGCCGGACAGTCCACTGAAGCTTTCTTT.

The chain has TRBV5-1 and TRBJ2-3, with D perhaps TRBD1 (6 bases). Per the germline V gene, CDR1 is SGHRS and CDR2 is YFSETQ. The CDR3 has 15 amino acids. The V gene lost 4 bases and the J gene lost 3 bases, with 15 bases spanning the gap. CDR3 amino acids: CASSPDGRGTDTQYF. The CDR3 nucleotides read TGCGCCAGCAGCCCGGACGGAAGGGGGACAGATACGCAGTATTTT.

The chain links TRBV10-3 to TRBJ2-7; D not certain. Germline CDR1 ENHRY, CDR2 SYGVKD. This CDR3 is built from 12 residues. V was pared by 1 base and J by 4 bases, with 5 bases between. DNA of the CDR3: TGTGCCATCAGTGAGTTTGAGTACGAGCAGTACTTC. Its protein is CAISEFEYEQYF.

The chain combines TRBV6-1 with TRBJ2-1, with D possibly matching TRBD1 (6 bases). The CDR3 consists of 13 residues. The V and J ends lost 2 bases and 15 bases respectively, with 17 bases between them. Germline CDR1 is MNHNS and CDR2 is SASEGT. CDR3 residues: CASSENYRVFLFF. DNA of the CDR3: TGTGCCAGCAGTGAAAACTACAGGGTGTTTTTGTTCTTC.

CDR3 DNA sequence: TGTGCCAGCAGTTTGTCCTTCTATGGCTACACCTTC. Its protein is CASSLSFYGYTF. This chain connects TRBV28 to TRBJ1-2; D remains ambiguous. The CDR3 is 12 residues long. The V end lost 3 bases, the J end lost 4 bases, and 6 bases lay between the germline ends. Germline CDR1 and CDR2: MDHEN and SYDVKM.

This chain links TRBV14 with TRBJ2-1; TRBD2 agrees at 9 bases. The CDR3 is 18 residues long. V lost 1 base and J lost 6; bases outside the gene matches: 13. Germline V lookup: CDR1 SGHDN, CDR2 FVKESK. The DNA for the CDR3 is TGTGCCAGCAGCCAAGCTTCCCTAGCGGGGTCCCAGCTCAATGAGCAGTTCTTC. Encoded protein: CASSQASLAGSQLNEQFF.

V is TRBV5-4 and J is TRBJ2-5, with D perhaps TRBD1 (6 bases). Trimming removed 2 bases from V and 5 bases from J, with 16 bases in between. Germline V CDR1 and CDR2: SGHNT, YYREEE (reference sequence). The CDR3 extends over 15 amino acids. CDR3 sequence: CASSFNQGNWETQYF. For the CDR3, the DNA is TGTGCCAGCAGCTTCAACCAGGGGAATTGGGAGACCCAGTACTTC. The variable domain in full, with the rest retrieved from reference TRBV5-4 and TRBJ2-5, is ETGVTQSPTHLIKTRGQQVTLRCSSQSGHNTVSWYQQALGQGPQFIFQYYREEENGRGNFPPRFSGLQFPNYSSELNVNALELDDSALYLCASSFNQGNWETQYFGPGTRLLVL.